The T cell receptor beta chain described here comes from a study of blood T cell repertoires in COVID-19. Study details: PBMCs, B-cell-depleted T cells, or T cells were the source of the cDNA or gDNA that made up the material.

The germline V and J ends were trimmed by 6 bases and 4 bases, with 9 bases remaining between them. Per the germline V gene, CDR1 is DFQATT and CDR2 is SNEGSKA (reference sequence). The CDR3 runs 11 residues. Per the original data handling: Estimation of nucleated cell counts was performed using reference gene primer amplification. This table comes from immunoSEQ multiplex PCR, and its TCRdb copy is limited to in-frame clones, with some not included. D and trimming were read from the DNA, whereas the V and J calls and clone size are those reported in that table. The sample shows about 54,000 clones, about 90% of them seen only once.

The chain joins TRBV20-1 to TRBJ1-2; a weak D match, TRBD1 (5 bases). Sequencing was performed on peripheral blood. The clonotype was recovered from a man in his sixties with active COVID-19. CDR3 protein: CSARGVYGYTF. DNA for the CDR3: TGCAGTGCCCGGGGGGTCTATGGCTACACCTTC.